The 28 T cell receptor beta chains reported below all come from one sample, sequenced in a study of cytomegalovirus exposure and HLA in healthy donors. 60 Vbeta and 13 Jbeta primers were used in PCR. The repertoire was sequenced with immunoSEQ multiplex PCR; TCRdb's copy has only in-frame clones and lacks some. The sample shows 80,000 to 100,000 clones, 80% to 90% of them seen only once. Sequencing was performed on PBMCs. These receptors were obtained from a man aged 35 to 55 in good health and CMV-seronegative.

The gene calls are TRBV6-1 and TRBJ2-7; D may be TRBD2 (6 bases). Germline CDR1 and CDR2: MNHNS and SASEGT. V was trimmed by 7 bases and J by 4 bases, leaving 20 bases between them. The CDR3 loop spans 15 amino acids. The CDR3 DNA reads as TGTGCCAGCACCCCTTCCGGGACTGCCCCTTACGAGCAGTACTTC. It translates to CASTPSGTAPYEQYF.

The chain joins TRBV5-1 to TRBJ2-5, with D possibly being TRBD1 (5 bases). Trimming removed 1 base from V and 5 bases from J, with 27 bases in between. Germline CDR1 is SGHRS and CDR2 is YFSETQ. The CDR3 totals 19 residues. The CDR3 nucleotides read TGCGCCAGCAGCTTGACTGGATGGGGCCTGACCCTGGGGCGGGAGACCCAGTACTTC. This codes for CASSLTGWGLTLGRETQYF.

CDR3 residues: CASSLAGALYEQYF. The CDR3 nucleotides are TGCGCCAGCAGCCTGGCCGGTGCGCTCTACGAGCAGTACTTC. J is TRBJ2-7 and V is TRBV5-1; D is uncertain. Germline V gives CDR1 SGHRS, CDR2 YFSETQ. The CDR3 has 14 residues. The germline V and J ends were trimmed by 4 bases and 3 bases, with 14 bases remaining between them.

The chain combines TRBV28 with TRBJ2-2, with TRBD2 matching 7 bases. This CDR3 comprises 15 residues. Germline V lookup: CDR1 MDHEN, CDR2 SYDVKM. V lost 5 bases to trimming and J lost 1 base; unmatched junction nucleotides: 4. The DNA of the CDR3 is TGTGCCAGCAGTACAACTAGCGTGAACACCGGGGAGCTGTTTTTT. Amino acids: CASSTTSVNTGELFF.

In nucleotides, the CDR3 is TGTGCGAACCGGGAGGATAATGAAAAACTGTTTTTT. The encoded protein is CANREDNEKLFF. This rearrangement joins TRBV2 to TRBJ1-4; D unresolved. The CDR3 extends over 12 amino acids. From germline, CDR1 is SNHLY and CDR2 FYNNEI.

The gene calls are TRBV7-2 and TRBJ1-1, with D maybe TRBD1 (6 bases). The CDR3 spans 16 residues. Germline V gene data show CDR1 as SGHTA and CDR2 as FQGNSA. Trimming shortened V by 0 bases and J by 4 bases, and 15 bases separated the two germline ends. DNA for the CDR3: TGTGCCAGCAGCTTAGCTCCTACAGGGTGGGCCACTGAAGCTTTCTTT. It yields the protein CASSLAPTGWATEAFF.

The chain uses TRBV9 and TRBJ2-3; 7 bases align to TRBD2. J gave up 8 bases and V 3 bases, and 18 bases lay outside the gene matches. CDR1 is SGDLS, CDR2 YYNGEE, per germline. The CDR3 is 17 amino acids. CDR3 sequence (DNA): TGTGCCAGCAGCGCTTTTGACCCCGTAACTAGCGCCCGTACGCAGTATTTT. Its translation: CASSAFDPVTSARTQYF.

The CDR3 DNA is TGCGCCAGCAGCTCCCCCGCGAGCTACGAGCAGTACTTC. It encodes CASSSPASYEQYF. This chain links TRBV5-1 with TRBJ2-7; no reliable D call. Germline values: CDR1 SGHRS, CDR2 YFSETQ. Trimming removed 3 bases at V and 3 bases at J, with 10 bases between. This CDR3 is built from 13 residues. The full variable domain, rest sourced from reference TRBV5-1 and TRBJ2-7, is KAGVTQTPRYLIKTRGQQVTLSCSPISGHRSVSWYQQTPGQGLQFLFEYFSETQRNKGNFPGRFSGRQFSNSRSEMNVSTLELGDSALYLCASSSPASYEQYFGPGTRLTVT.

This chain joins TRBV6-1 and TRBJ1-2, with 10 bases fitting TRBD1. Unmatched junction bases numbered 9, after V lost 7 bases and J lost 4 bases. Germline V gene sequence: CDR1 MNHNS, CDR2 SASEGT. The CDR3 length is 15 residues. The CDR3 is CASTIWDRGAYGYTF. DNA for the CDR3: TGTGCCAGCACGATTTGGGACAGGGGTGCCTATGGCTACACCTTC.

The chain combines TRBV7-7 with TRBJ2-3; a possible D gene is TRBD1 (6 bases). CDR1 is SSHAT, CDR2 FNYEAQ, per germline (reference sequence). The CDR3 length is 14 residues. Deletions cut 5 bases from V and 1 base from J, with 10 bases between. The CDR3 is CASSDRQGTDTQYF. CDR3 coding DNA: TGTGCCAGCAGCGACAGACAGGGCACAGATACGCAGTATTTT.

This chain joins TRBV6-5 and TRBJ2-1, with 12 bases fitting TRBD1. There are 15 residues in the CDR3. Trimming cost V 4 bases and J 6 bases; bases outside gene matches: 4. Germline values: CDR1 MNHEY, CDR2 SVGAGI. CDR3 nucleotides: TGTGCCAGCAGTTCTGGGACAGGGGGCCTCAATGAGCAGTTCTTC. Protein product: CASSSGTGGLNEQFF.

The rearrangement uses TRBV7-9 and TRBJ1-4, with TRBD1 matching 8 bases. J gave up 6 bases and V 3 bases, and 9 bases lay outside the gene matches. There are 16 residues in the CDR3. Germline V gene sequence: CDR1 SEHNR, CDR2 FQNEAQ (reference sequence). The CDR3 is CASSLAQGAPHEKLFF. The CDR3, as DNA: TGTGCCAGCAGCTTGGCCCAGGGGGCACCCCATGAAAAACTGTTTTTT.

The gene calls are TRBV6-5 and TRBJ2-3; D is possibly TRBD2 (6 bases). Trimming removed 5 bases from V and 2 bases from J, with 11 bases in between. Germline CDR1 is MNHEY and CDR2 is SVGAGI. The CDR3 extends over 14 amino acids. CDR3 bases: TGTGCCAGCAGTCCGGGACTCCTCACAGATACGCAGTATTTT. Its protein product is CASSPGLLTDTQYF.

The DNA of the CDR3 is TGCGCCAGCAGCCAAGCTTTCGGGAGGGGGGAAGACACCATATATTTT. As protein: CASSQAFGRGEDTIYF. The rearrangement links TRBV4-3 to TRBJ1-3, with D possibly matching TRBD1 (6 bases). Looked up from germline, CDR1 is LGHNA and CDR2 is YSLEER. This CDR3 comprises 16 residues. The V gene lost 1 base and the J gene lost 8 bases, with 18 bases spanning the gap.

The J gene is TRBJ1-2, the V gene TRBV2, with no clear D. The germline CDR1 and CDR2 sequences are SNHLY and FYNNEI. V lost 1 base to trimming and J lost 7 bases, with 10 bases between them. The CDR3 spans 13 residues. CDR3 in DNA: TGTGCCAGCAGTGAAGGTATATTCTCTGGCTACACCTTC. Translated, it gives CASSEGIFSGYTF.

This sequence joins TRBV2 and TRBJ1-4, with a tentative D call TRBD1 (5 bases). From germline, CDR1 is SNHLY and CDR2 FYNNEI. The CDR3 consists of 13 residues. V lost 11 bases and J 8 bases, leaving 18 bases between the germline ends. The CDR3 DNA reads TGTGCCGGATTAGCGGGGGTTGGGGAAAAACTGTTTTTT. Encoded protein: CAGLAGVGEKLFF.

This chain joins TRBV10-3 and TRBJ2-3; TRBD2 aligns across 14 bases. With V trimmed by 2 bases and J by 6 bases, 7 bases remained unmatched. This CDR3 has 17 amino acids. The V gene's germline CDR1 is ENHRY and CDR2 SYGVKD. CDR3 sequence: CAISEAGLAGGGDTQYF. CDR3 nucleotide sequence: TGTGCCATCAGTGAGGCCGGACTAGCGGGGGGTGGGGATACGCAGTATTTT.

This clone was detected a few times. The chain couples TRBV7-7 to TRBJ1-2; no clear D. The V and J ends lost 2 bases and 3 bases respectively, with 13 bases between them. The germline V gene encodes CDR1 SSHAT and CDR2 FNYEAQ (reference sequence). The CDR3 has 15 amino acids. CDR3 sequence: CASSLRTRHHYGYTF. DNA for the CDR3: TGTGCCAGCAGCTTACGAACCAGACACCACTATGGCTACACCTTC.

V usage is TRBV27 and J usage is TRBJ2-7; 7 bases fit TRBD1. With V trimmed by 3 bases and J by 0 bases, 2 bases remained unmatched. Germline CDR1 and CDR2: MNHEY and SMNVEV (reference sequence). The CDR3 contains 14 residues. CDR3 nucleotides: TGTGCCAGCAGTTTGGGACAGTTCTCCTACGAGCAGTACTTC. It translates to CASSLGQFSYEQYF.

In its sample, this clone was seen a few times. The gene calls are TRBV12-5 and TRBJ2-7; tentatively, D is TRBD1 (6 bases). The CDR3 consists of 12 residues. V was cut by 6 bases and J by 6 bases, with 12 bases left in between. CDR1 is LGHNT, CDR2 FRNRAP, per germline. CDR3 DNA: TGTGCTAGTGGCGTTGGGACAAGCGAGCAGTACTTC. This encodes CASGVGTSEQYF.

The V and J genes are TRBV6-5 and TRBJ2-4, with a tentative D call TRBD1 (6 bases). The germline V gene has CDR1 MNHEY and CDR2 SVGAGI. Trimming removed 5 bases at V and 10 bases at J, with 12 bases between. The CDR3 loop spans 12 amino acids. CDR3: CASSVRTEIQYF. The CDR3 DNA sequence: TGTGCCAGCAGTGTACGGACAGAAATTCAGTACTTC.

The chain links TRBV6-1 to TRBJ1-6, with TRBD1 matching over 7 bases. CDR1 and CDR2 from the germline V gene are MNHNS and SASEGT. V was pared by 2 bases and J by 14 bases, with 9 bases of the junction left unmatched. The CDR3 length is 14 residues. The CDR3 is CASSEYRGNWALHF. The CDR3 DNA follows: TGTGCCAGCAGTGAATACAGGGGCAATTGGGCCCTCCACTTT.

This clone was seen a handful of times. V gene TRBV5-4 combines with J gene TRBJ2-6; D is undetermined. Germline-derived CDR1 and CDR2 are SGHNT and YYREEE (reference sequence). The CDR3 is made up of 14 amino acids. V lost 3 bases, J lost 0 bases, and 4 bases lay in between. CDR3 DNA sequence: TGTGCCAGCAGCTCCTTCTCTGGGGCCAACGTCCTGACTTTC. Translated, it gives CASSSFSGANVLTF.

CDR3 in amino acids: CASSLYGGYGYTF. The CDR3 region has the DNA TGTGCCAGCAGTTTATACGGGGGGTATGGCTACACCTTC. V and J are TRBV28 and TRBJ1-2; perhaps TRBD1 as D (5 bases). Trimming took off 1 base at V and 5 bases at J, with 8 bases between the two ends. Germline CDR1 is MDHEN and CDR2 is SYDVKM. The CDR3 is 13 residues long.

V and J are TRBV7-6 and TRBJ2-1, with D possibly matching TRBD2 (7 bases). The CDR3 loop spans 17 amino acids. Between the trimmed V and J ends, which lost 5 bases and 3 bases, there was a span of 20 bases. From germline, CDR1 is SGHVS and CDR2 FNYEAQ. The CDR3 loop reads CASSTRGGWEDYNEQFF. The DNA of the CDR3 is TGTGCCAGCAGCACTAGGGGGGGGTGGGAAGACTACAATGAGCAGTTCTTC.

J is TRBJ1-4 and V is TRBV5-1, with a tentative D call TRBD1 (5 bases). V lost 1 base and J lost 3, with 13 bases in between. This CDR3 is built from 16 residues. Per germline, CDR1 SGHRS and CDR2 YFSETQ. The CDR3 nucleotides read TGCGCCAGCAGCTTGAATGTGGGACTTTCTAATGAAAAACTGTTTTTT. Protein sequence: CASSLNVGLSNEKLFF.

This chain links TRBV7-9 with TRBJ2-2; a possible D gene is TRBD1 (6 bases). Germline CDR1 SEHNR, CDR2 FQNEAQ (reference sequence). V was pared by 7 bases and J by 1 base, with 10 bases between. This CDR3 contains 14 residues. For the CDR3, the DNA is TGTGCCAGCACCATGACAGGGAACACCGGGGAGCTGTTTTTT. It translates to CASTMTGNTGELFF.

DNA for the CDR3: TGTGCCAGCAGCAAACCCGGGACTAGCTTTCGTGAGCAGTTCTTC. Encoded protein: CASSKPGTSFREQFF. The rearrangement uses TRBV7-9 and TRBJ2-1; TRBD2 aligns across 9 bases. Germline CDR1 reads SEHNR; CDR2 reads FQNEAQ (reference sequence). CDR3 size: 15 residues. The V and J ends lost 5 bases and 9 bases, in that order; junction bases with no gene match: 11. Complete variable domain (other parts from reference TRBV7-9 and TRBJ2-1): DTGVSQNPRHKITKRGQNVTFRCDPISEHNRLYWYRQTLGQGPEFLTYFQNEAQLEKSRLLSDRFSAERPKGSFSTLEIQRTEQGDSAMYLCASSKPGTSFREQFFGPGTRLTVL.